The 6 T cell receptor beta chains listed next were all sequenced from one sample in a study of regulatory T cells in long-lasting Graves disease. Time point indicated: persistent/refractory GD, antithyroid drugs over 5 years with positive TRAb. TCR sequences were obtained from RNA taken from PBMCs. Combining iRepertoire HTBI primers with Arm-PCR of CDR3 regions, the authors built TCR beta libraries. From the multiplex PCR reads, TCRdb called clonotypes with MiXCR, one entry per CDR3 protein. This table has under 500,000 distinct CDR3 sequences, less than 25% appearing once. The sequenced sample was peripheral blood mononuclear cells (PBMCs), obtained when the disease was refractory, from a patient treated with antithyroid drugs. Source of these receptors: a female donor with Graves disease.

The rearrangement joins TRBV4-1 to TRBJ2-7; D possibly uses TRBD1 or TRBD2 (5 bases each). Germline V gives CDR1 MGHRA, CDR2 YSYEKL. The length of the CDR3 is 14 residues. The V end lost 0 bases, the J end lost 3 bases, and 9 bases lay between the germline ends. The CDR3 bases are TGCGCCAGCAGCCAAGAGGGACGCATCTACGAGCAGTACTTC. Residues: CASSQEGRIYEQYF.

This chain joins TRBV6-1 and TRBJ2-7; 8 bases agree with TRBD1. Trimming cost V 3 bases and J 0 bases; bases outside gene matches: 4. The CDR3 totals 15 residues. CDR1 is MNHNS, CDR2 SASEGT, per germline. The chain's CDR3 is CASSDSTGGSYEQYF. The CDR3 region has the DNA TGTGCCAGCAGTGATTCAACAGGGGGCTCCTACGAGCAGTACTTC.

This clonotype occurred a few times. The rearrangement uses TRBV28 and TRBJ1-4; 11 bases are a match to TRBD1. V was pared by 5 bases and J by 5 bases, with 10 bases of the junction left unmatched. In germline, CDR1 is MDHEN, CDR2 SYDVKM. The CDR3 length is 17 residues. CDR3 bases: TGTGCCAGCAGTCGGGACAGGGGGGCCTGGGCGAATGAAAAACTGTTTTTT. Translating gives CASSRDRGAWANEKLFF.

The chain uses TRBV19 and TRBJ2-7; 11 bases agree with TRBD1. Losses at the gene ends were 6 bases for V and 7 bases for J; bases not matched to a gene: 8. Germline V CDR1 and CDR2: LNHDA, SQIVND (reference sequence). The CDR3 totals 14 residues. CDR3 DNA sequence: TGTGCCAGTAGGCCAGGACAGGGGGCGCGAGAGCAGTACTTC. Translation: CASRPGQGAREQYF.

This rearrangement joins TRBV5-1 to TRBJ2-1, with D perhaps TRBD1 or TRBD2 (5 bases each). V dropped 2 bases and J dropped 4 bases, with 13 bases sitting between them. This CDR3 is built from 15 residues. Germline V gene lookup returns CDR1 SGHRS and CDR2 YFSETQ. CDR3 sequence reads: CASSLLGALYNEQFF. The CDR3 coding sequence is TGCGCCAGCAGCTTACTAGGGGCGTTGTACAATGAGCAGTTCTTC.

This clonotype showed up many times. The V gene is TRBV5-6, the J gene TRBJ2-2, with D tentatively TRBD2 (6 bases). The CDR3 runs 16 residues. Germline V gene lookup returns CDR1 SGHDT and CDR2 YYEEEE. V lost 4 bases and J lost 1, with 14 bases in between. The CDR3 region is CASSRPGTQNTGELFF. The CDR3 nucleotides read TGTGCCAGCAGCCGGCCCGGGACTCAGAACACCGGGGAGCTGTTTTTT.